In its sample, the clone carrying this T cell receptor beta chain was seen a few times. The antigen is undetermined. This entry comes from a study of blood T cells in healthy people across ages. The study's findings and limits: Age showed a roughly linear inverse relationship with TCR beta diversity per million T cells. Because donor CMV status was unknown, expanded clonotype changes were possibly confounded.

The second PCR ran 7 to 11 cycles with a sample-barcoded 5' primer and J-beta primers. TCRdb analysed the 5' RACE reads with MiXCR anew, one entry per CDR3 protein. Among 650,000 to 800,000 distinct CDR3 sequences listed, more than 45% were seen once. The CDR3 loop spans 15 amino acids. J was trimmed by 3 bases and V by 2 bases; bases with no gene match: 3. Germline V CDR1 and CDR2: SGHTA, FQGTGA. J is TRBJ2-5 and V is TRBV7-3, with 10 bases that match TRBD1. The sequenced sample consisted of blood. This receptor was obtained from a woman older than 75 in good health. CDR3 residues: CASSLFGTGEETQYF. The CDR3 nucleotides read TGTGCCAGCAGCTTATTCGGGACAGGGGAAGAGACCCAGTACTTC.